The rows below give T cell receptor beta chains drawn from one sample of a study of cytomegalovirus exposure and HLA in healthy donors. Produced via immunoSEQ multiplex PCR; TCRdb's table is partial and in-frame only. The sample lists approximately 200,000 clones, roughly 80% occurring once. Specimen: PBMCs. These receptors all come from a woman younger than 30 in good health and CMV-seronegative. The CDR3 runs from the conserved cysteine through the conserved F or W. D genes are given only for firm matches. Size is stated for part of the rows, as once, few or many counts, or as a class when the clone is expanded.

d_gene,v_gene,j_gene,abundance,CDR3aa,CDR3nt
.,TRBV28,TRBJ1-2,.,CASSFHGSEANYGYTF,TGTGCCAGCAGTTTCCATGGCAGTGAAGCTAACTATGGCTACACCTTC
.,TRBV7-2,TRBJ2-7,.,CASSGADDSGAEQYF,TGTGCCAGCAGCGGGGCGGATGATAGCGGTGCTGAGCAGTACTTC
TRBD1,TRBV6-4,TRBJ1-5,.,CASSEGQGAQPQHF,TGTGCCAGCAGTGAGGGACAGGGAGCTCAGCCCCAGCATTTT
.,TRBV19,TRBJ2-6,.,CASTQSGANVLTF,TGTGCCAGTACCCAATCTGGGGCCAACGTCCTGACTTTC
.,TRBV7-9,TRBJ1-5,.,CASSSGLSNQPQHF,TGTGCCAGCAGCTCGGGTCTTTCCAATCAGCCCCAGCATTTT
TRBD1,TRBV28,TRBJ2-1,.,CASTPQPGQGVDEQFF,TGTGCCAGCACACCCCAACCGGGACAGGGGGTCGATGAGCAGTTCTTC
TRBD1,TRBV4-1,TRBJ1-1,once,CASSQTRDRENTEAFF,TGCGCCAGCAGCCAAACCCGGGACAGGGAGAACACTGAAGCTTTCTTT
.,TRBV29-1,TRBJ1-1,.,CSVEEVGNTEAFF,TGCAGCGTTGAAGAGGTGGGCAACACTGAAGCTTTCTTT
TRBD1,TRBV6-6,TRBJ2-7,.,CASSFRQGATYEQYF,TGTGCCAGCAGTTTCCGACAGGGGGCTACCTACGAGCAGTACTTC
.,TRBV4-1,TRBJ1-1,.,CASSWDSRSQPEAFF,TGCGCCAGCAGCTGGGACTCGAGGAGCCAACCGGAAGCTTTCTTT
.,TRBV5-6,TRBJ2-1,.,CASSPVVGTILYNEQFF,TGTGCCAGCAGCCCAGTCGTAGGGACAATTCTTTACAATGAGCAGTTCTTC
TRBD1,TRBV7-2,TRBJ2-7,.,CASSLGAGTGDSYEQYF,TGTGCCAGCAGCTTAGGAGCCGGGACAGGGGATTCCTACGAGCAGTACTTC
TRBD2,TRBV5-1,TRBJ2-2,few,CASSSDSGGAGTGELFF,TGCGCCAGCAGCTCGGATAGCGGGGGGGCCGGTACCGGGGAGCTGTTTTTT
.,TRBV28,TRBJ2-3,.,CAHREERGTDTQYF,TGTGCCCATAGGGAAGAGCGGGGCACAGATACGCAGTATTTT
.,TRBV27,TRBJ1-2,few,CASSPRGRISYGYTF,TGTGCCAGCAGTCCGCGGGGCAGGATAAGCTATGGCTACACCTTC
TRBD2,TRBV19,TRBJ2-7,.,CASSDSGRAGEQYF,TGTGCCAGTAGTGATAGCGGGAGGGCGGGCGAGCAGTACTTC
.,TRBV2,TRBJ1-3,.,CASSGRGDSENTIYF,TGTGCCAGCAGTGGCAGGGGAGACTCTGAAAACACCATATATTTT